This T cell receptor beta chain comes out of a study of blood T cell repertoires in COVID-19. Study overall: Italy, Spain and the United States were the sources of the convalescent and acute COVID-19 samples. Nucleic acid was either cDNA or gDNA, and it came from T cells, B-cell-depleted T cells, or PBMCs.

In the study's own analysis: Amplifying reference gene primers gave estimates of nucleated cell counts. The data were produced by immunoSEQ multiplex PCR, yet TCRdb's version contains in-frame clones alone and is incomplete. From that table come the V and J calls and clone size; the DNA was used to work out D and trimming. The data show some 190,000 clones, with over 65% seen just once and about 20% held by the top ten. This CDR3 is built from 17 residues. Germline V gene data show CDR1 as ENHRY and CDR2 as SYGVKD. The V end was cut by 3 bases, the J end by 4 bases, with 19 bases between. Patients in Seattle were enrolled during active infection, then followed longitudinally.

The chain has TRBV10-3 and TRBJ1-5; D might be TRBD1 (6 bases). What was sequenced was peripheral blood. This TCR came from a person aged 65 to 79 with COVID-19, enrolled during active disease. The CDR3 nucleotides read TGTGCCATCAGTGACGGAAACAGGGAAATACTAAATCAGCCCCAGCATTTT. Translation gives CAISDGNREILNQPQHF.